This T cell receptor beta chain is from a study of cytomegalovirus exposure and HLA in healthy donors. This clone was recorded a few times. Its antigen is still unknown. This CDR3 is 14 amino acids long. V was pared by 2 bases and J by 4 bases, with 5 bases of the junction left unmatched. The germline V gene encodes CDR1 SNHLY and CDR2 FYNNEI. Study findings and constraints: Across HLA loci, a later analysis found differing TCR association rates, with DRB1 most and HLA-C fewest. In a later analysis, common viral pathogens appeared linked to several of the most significant clusters. In a later analysis, donors in an Asian-associated ancestry cluster reportedly had fewer N-insertions in productive TCRs than the cohort mean. Later analysis identified a missense DCLRE1C variant that was linked to TCR beta V- and J-gene trimming.

The primer mix had 60 Vbeta and 13 Jbeta primers. Using immunoSEQ multiplex PCR, the repertoire was profiled, and TCRdb retains in-frame clones only, with some absent. The sample includes about 130,000 clones, just under 80% of them seen just once. The chain employs TRBV2 and TRBJ2-7; 7 bases line up with TRBD2. This sequence originates from a male donor in good health and CMV-seronegative. Sequenced material: PBMCs. CDR3 sequence reads: CASSESGDEYEQYF. The CDR3 DNA follows: TGTGCCAGCAGTGAAAGCGGGGATGAGTACGAGCAGTACTTC.